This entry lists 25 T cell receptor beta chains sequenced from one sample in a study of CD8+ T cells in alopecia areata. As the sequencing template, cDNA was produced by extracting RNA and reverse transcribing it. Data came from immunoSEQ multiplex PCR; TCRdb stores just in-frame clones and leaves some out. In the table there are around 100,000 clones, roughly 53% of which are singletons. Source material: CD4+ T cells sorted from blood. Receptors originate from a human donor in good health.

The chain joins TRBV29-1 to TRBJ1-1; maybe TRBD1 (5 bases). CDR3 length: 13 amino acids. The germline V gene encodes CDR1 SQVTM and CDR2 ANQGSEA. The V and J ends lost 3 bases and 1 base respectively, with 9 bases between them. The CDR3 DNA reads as TGCAGCGTTGAGGGGCAGCCGAACACTGAAGCTTTCTTT. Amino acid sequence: CSVEGQPNTEAFF.

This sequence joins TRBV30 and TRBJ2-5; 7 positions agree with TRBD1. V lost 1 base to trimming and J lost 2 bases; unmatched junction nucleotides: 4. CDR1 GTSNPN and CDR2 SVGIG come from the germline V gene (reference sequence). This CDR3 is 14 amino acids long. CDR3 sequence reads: CAWSDVRGQETQYF. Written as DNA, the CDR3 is TGTGCCTGGAGTGACGTCAGGGGGCAAGAGACCCAGTACTTC.

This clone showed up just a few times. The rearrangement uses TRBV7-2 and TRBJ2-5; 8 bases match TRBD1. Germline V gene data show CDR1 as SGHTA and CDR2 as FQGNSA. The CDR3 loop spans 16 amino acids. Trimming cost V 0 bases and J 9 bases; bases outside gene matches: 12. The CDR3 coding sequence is TGTGCCAGCAGCTTAGCCGTCGACAGGGGATTGTTGCCCCAGTACTTC. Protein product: CASSLAVDRGLLPQYF.

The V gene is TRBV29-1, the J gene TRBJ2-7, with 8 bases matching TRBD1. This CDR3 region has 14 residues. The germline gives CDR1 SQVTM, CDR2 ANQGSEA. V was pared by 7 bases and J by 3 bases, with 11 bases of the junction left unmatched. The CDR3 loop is CSAGPGQDLYEQYF. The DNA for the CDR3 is TGCAGCGCTGGACCGGGACAGGACCTCTACGAGCAGTACTTC.

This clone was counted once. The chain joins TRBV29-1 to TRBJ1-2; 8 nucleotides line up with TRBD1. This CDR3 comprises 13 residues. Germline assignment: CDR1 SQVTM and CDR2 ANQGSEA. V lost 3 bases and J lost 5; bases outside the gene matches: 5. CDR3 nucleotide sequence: TGCAGCGTTGAGGTGACAGGGGAGTATGGCTACACCTTC. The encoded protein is CSVEVTGEYGYTF.

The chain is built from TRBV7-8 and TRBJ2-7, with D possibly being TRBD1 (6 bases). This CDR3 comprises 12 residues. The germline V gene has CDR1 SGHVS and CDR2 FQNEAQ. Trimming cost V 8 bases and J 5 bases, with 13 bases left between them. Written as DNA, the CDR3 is TGTGCCAGCCGGGACATTAACCACGAGCAGTACTTC. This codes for CASRDINHEQYF.

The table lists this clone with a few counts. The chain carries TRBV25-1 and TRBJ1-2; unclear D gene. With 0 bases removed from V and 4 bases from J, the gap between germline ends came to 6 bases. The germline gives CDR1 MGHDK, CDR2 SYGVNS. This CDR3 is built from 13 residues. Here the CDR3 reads CASSEYWSYGYTF. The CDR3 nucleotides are TGTGCCAGCAGTGAATATTGGAGCTATGGCTACACCTTC.

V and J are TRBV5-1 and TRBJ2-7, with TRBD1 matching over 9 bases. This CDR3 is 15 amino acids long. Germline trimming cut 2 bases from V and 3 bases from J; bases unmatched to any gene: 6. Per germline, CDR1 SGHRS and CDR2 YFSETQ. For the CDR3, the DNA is TGCGCCAGCAGCTTTACTCTGACAGGGGGCTACGAGCAGTACTTC. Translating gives CASSFTLTGGYEQYF. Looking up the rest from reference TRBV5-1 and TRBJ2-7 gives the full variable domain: KAGVTQTPRYLIKTRGQQVTLSCSPISGHRSVSWYQQTPGQGLQFLFEYFSETQRNKGNFPGRFSGRQFSNSRSEMNVSTLELGDSALYLCASSFTLTGGYEQYFGPGTRLTVT.

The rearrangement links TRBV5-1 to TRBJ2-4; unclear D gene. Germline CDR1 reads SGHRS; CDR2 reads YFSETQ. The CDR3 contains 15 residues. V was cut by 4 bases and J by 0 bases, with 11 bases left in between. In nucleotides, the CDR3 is TGCGCCAGCAGCCTGAATACTATAGCCAAAAACATTCAGTACTTC. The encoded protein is CASSLNTIAKNIQYF.

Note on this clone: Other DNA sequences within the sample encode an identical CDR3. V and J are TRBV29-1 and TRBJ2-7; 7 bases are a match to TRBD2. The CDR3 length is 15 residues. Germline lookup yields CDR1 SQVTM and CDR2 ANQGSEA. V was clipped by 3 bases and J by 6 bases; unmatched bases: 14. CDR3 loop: CSVEGRGRHLAEQYF. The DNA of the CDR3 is TGCAGCGTTGAGGGGAGGGGACGGCACTTGGCCGAGCAGTACTTC.

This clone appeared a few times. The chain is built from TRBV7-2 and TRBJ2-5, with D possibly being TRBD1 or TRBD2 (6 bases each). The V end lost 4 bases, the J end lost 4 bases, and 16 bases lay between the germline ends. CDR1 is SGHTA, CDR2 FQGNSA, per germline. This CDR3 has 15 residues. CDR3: CASSWSGARGETQYF. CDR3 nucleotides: TGTGCCAGCAGCTGGTCGGGGGCGCGTGGAGAGACCCAGTACTTC.

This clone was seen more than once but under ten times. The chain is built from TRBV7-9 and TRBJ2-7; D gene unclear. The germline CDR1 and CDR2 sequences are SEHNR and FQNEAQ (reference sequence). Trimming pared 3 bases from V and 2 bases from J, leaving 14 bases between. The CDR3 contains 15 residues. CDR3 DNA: TGTGCCAGCAGCTTGGTGGATACTAAACCCTACGAGCAGTACTTC. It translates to CASSLVDTKPYEQYF.

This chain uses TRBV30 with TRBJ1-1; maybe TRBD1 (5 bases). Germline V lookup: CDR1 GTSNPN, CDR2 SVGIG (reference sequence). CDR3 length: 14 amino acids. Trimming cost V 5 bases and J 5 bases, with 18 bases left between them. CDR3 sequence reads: CAWGRAGVRTEAFF. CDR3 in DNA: TGTGCCTGGGGCAGAGCGGGGGTTAGAACTGAAGCTTTCTTT.

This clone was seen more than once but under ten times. The CDR3 region has the DNA TGCAGCGTTGAAAATGGGGGCTACACCTTC. Translation: CSVENGGYTF. The chain joins TRBV29-1 to TRBJ1-2, with no clear D. Germline lookup yields CDR1 SQVTM and CDR2 ANQGSEA. This CDR3 region has 10 residues. Trimming removed 2 bases at V and 8 bases at J, with 6 bases between. Full variable domain (remainder filled in from reference TRBV29-1 and TRBJ1-2): SAVISQKPSRDICQRGTSLTIQCQVDSQVTMMFWYRQQPGQSLTLIATANQGSEATYESGFVIDKFPISRPNLTFSTLTVSNMSPEDSSIYLCSVENGGYTFGSGTRLTVV.

The CDR3 region is CASNRNRRNTGELFF. In DNA form, the CDR3 reads TGTGCCAGCAACCGAAACAGGAGGAACACCGGGGAGCTGTTTTTT. The gene calls are TRBV11-2 and TRBJ2-2, with a possible D match to TRBD1 (5 bases). The CDR3 covers 15 residues. Trimming removed 7 bases from V and 1 base from J, with 13 bases in between. Looked up from germline, CDR1 is SGHAT and CDR2 is FQNNGV.

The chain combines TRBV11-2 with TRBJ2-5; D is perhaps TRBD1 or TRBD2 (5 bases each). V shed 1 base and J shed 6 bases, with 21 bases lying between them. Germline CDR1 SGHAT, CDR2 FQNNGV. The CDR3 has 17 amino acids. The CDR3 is CASSLVGPGPPPQTQYF. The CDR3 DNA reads TGTGCCAGCAGCTTAGTTGGACCGGGGCCCCCTCCCCAGACCCAGTACTTC.

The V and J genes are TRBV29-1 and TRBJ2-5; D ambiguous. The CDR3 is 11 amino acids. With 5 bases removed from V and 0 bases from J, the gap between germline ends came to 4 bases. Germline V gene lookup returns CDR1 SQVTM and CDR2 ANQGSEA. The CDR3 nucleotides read TGCAGCGTTAAGAACCAAGAGACCCAGTACTTC. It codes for CSVKNQETQYF.

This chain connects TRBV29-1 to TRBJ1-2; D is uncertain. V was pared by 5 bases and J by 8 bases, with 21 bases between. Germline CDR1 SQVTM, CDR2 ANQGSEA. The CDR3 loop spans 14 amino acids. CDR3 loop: CSVKGLLTSLGYTF. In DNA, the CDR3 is TGCAGCGTTAAAGGCCTTTTAACCTCCCTAGGCTACACCTTC. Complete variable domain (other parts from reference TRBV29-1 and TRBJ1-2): SAVISQKPSRDICQRGTSLTIQCQVDSQVTMMFWYRQQPGQSLTLIATANQGSEATYESGFVIDKFPISRPNLTFSTLTVSNMSPEDSSIYLCSVKGLLTSLGYTFGSGTRLTVV.

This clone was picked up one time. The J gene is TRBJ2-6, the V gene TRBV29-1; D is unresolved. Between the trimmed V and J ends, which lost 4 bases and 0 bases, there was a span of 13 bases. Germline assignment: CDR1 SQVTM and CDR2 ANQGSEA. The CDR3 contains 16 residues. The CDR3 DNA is TGCAGCGTTGTGCCAGGAGATAACTCTGGGGCCAACGTCCTGACTTTC. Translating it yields CSVVPGDNSGANVLTF.

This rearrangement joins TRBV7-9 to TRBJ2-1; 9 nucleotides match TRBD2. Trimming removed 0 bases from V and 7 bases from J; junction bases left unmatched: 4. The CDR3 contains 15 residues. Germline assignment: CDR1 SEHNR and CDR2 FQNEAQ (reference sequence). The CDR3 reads CASSLAGTSMNEQFF. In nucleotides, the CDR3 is TGTGCCAGCAGCTTAGCCGGGACTAGCATGAATGAGCAGTTCTTC. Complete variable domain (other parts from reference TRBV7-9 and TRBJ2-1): DTGVSQNPRHKITKRGQNVTFRCDPISEHNRLYWYRQTLGQGPEFLTYFQNEAQLEKSRLLSDRFSAERPKGSFSTLEIQRTEQGDSAMYLCASSLAGTSMNEQFFGPGTRLTVL.

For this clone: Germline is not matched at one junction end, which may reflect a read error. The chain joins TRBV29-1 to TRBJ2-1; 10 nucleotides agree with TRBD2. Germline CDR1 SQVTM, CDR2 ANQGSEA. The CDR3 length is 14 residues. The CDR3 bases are TGCAGCGTCGAAGCGGGGGGGCCCAACAATGAGCAGTTCTTC. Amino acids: CSVEAGGPNNEQFF.

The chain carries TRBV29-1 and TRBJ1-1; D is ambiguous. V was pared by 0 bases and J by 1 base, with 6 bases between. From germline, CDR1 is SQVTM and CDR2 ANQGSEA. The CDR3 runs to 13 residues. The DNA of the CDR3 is TGCAGCGTTGAAGAGGTGGGGAACACTGAAGCTTTCTTT. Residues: CSVEEVGNTEAFF.

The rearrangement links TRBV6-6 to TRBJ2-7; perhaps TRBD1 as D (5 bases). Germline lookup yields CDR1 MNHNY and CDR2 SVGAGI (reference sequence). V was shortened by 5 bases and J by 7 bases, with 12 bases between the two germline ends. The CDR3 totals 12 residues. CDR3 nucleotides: TGTGCCAGCAGTGGCGCAGGGTTAGAGCAGTACTTC. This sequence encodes CASSGAGLEQYF.

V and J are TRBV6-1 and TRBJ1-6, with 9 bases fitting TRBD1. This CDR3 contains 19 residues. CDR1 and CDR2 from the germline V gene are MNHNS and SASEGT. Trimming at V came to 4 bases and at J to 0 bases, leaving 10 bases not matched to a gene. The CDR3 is CASSGSGTGTRSYNSPLHF. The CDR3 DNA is TGTGCCAGCAGTGGCTCCGGGACAGGGACGCGCTCCTATAATTCACCCCTCCACTTT.

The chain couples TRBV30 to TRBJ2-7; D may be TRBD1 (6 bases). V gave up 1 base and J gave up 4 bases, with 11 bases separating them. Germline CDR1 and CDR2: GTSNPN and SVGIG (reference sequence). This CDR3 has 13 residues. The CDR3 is CAWSASQGYEQYF. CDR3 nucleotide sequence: TGTGCCTGGAGTGCCTCCCAGGGGTACGAGCAGTACTTC.